The clone carrying this T cell receptor beta chain was seen a few times. The antigen is undetermined. Then a second PCR, running roughly 7 to 11 cycles, was carried out with a sample-barcoded 5' primer and a J-beta primer mix. Each cDNA molecule was tagged by a template-switch adaptor that had 12 random nucleotides. TCRdb re-called the 5' RACE reads with MiXCR, one entry per CDR3 protein. There are some 1.6 million distinct CDR3 sequences in the sample; around 35% occur only once, and about 11% lies in the top ten. These data are taken from a study of blood T cells in healthy people across ages. Whole-study findings and limits: Diversity was higher, and naive CD4+ cells more numerous, in long-lived donors than in aged donors.

The CDR3 length is 15 residues. With V trimmed by 5 bases and J by 4 bases, 4 bases remained unmatched. Looked up from germline, CDR1 is SGHVS and CDR2 is FNYEAQ. This rearrangement joins TRBV7-6 to TRBJ2-3, with 12 nucleotides matching TRBD2. The source material was blood. The sequence was collected from a woman aged 30 to 39 in good health. The CDR3 sequence: CASSATSGSADTQYF. CDR3 nucleotide sequence: TGTGCCAGCAGCGCGACTAGCGGGAGCGCAGATACGCAGTATTTT.